The subject of this entry is one T cell receptor beta chain. What it binds is unknown. The CDR3 runs 14 residues. Per the germline V gene, CDR1 is MDHEN and CDR2 is SYDVKM. Trimming shortened V by 6 bases and J by 0 bases, and 10 bases separated the two germline ends. TCRdb's copy holds only in-frame clones and misses some; the assay was immunoSEQ multiplex PCR. The sample comprises about 180,000 clones, about 85% of which are singletons, and 15% to 20% rests with the top ten. This specimen belongs to a study of cytomegalovirus exposure and HLA in healthy donors. Study findings and constraints: It was reported that the classifier diagnosed cytomegalovirus status with high specificity and sensitivity in both the original and validation cohorts. In vitro work confirmed that a few CMV-associated chains recognize CMV antigens.

The donors formed part of the 120-subject validation cohort, distinct from the roughly 700-subject first cohort. The rearrangement uses TRBV28 and TRBJ2-3; unclear D gene. The specimen was PBMCs. This TCR derives from a man aged 18 to 30 in good health and CMV-seropositive. CDR3 protein: CASRIDTSTDTQYF. The CDR3 nucleotides are TGTGCCAGCAGGATCGATACTAGCACAGATACGCAGTATTTT.